This TCR beta chain was found in a study of blood T cells in healthy people across ages. Study-wide results and caveats: A conclusive naive versus antigen-experienced comparison was prevented by the unsorted PBMCs. The long-lived group displayed more naive CD4+ cells, plus higher diversity, than the aged donors did. TCR beta diversity per million T cells fell roughly linearly with age.

This clonotype was counted ten times or more. Its antigen is not identified. There are 14 residues in the CDR3. Germline lookup yields CDR1 SGHTA and CDR2 FQGNSA. Trimming took off 1 base at V and 3 bases at J, with 8 bases between the two ends. The use of a sample-barcoded 5' primer and a J-beta primer mix characterized a second PCR of roughly 6 to 11 cycles. TCRdb recomputed calls from the 5' RACE reads with MiXCR, one row per CDR3 protein. In the table there are roughly 800,000 distinct CDR3 sequences, around 36% of which are singletons. The rearrangement links TRBV7-2 to TRBJ2-3; unclear D gene. The TCR originated in a man younger than 35 in good health. Sequencing was done on a sample of blood. In nucleotides, the CDR3 is TGTGCCAGCAGCTTAGTTGTCCAAACAGATACGCAGTATTTT. This gives the protein CASSLVVQTDTQYF.